The T cell receptor beta chain under discussion was sequenced for a study of blood T cells in healthy people across ages (dated by TCRdb to the mid-2010s). Describing the broader study: In model experiments, template switching captured about one uniquely barcoded TCR beta cDNA molecule for every two T cells. Age-related changes in TCR beta repertoire diversity were measured in the study by deep sequencing normalized with unique cDNA molecular identifiers. The donors were divided into four age groups: young (average around 15 years), middle-aged (about 39), aged (approximately 62) and long-lived (about 80). The study analyzed two additional independent replicas of 1 million unique cDNA reads from the same blood draw for two donors, one aged 18 to 30 and one aged 80 or older. Results the study describes overall, beyond this receptor: As age increased, observed TCR beta diversity per million T cells dropped in a roughly linear way, and a significant reduction was already evident by age around 41. Since profiling was done on bulk unsorted PBMCs, naive and antigen-experienced compartments could not be conclusively compared. There was a strong correlation between observed TCR beta diversity and the percentage of naive T cells measured by flow cytometry. Compared with the aged group, more naive CD4+ T cells, fewer expanded clones and increased TCR diversity were shown by the long-lived group, suggesting age selection. Estimates of total diversity from one million sequenced T cells were regarded as lower bounds and underestimates. Donor CMV infection status was unknown, potentially confounding age-related changes in expanded clonotypes.

Systemically healthy Caucasian individuals from Russia, approximately 39 in total and aged about 6 to 95 years, were included as donors. Ten milliliters of peripheral blood were drawn from each donor into EDTA-treated Vacutainer tubes. PBMCs were isolated by Ficoll-Paque density-gradient centrifugation, with at least 6 million obtained per sample. Total RNA, at least 6 micrograms per sample, was extracted from PBMCs with Trizol reagent. For every donor, flow cytometry on a PBMC aliquot measured the percentage of naive CD45RAhigh/CD27high T cells. CDR1 and CDR2, looked up from the germline V gene, are SGDLS and YYNGEE. Reading from cysteine to phenylalanine, the CDR3 counts 14 amino acids. The only DNA kept is the CDR3, 42 bases in frame from the first base. This clonotype was seen a few times. It has no known antigen specificity. It may be a read error: a sequence one base away is much more abundant.

Library prep was done by 5' RACE. Sequencing took place on an Illumina HiSeq 2500. A second PCR of 7 to 11 cycles was performed with a sample-barcoded 5' primer and a J-beta primer mix. A unique molecular identifier was introduced onto each TCR beta cDNA molecule by a template-switch 5' adaptor carrying 12 random nucleotides. At least 2.5 million CDR3-containing paired-end reads were obtained from each sample. First-strand cDNA synthesis was performed from all RNA using the Mint cDNA synthesis kit, with priming by a TRBC-specific oligonucleotide. All cDNA was treated with uracil-DNA glycosylase and then went through a first 18-cycle PCR with the universal primers M1SS and BC2_uni_R. On the study's bioinformatics: Normalization of each sample was performed by random selection of 1 million high-quality reads, each carrying a distinct molecular identifier. Reads with shared molecular identifiers were discarded instead of being binned into consensus sequences. MiTCR, with a Q25 quality threshold and the strictest error-elimination algorithm, was used for CDR3 identification, clonotype clustering and error correction. Lower-bound total TCR beta diversity was estimated with a nonparametric unseen species model using Euler transformation. TCRdb cleaned the public reads at Q25 with fastp, built clones with MiXCR and kept in-frame beta chains. CDR3 protein duplicates are merged, each entry listing the most common genes and DNA. These V and J calls derive from TCRdb rather than the authors' analysis. This sample lists about 930,000 distinct CDR3 sequences; about 29% were detected once. About 10% of the sample belongs to the ten largest clones.

These sequences were also reported in another study, on T cells of mothers and their children. In that second paper, the authors write: Nine systemically healthy Caucasian individuals served as donors, namely three mothers together with their six children. cDNA synthesis used all of the extracted RNA, with roughly 1.6 ug of RNA in each 15 ul reaction. In the second PCR, the M1S primer added sample barcodes and 2-4 random nucleotides. Over 8.5 million TCR beta CDR3 reads were obtained for each mother, and 2.5 million to 3 million reads were obtained for each child. TCR recombination output is similarly shaped by thymic selection in related and unrelated pairs, with a minor effect exerted by inherited differences. Normalized repertoire overlap in related mother-child pairs was always slightly higher than in unrelated mother-child pairs, but the difference was never significant. No persistent microchimeric T cell clones were found, with a detection sensitivity of roughly 99 clones per million clonotypes. In the study, deep NGS was used to compare the TCR beta repertoires of mothers and children, and features distinguishing related mother-child pairs from unrelated individuals were sought. The mean age was around 40 +/- 4 years for the mothers and around 10 +/- 4 years for the children. After adapters were ligated using NEBNext reagents, the libraries underwent 100+100 nt paired-end sequencing on an Illumina HiSeq 2000. To prevent cross-contamination, the mother and child libraries were prepared one month apart and sequenced in separate runs. Each donor had between about 450,000 and 2,100,000 distinct TCR beta clonotypes identified. Naive TCR beta clonotypes were estimated from low-frequency clonotypes matched to each donor's FACS-determined naive share, without sorting.

The rearrangement joined TRBV9 to TRBJ2-7; D gene: possibly TRBD2, on 6 matching bases. The J call may be incorrect, as the DNA end agrees better with TRBJ2-5. Sequenced sample: blood. This sequence was found in a woman in her thirties or forties in good health. The sequenced DNA is TGTGCCAGCAGCATAGGTCCGGGGGAAGAGACCCAGTACTTC. This is translated as CASSIGPGEETQYF.